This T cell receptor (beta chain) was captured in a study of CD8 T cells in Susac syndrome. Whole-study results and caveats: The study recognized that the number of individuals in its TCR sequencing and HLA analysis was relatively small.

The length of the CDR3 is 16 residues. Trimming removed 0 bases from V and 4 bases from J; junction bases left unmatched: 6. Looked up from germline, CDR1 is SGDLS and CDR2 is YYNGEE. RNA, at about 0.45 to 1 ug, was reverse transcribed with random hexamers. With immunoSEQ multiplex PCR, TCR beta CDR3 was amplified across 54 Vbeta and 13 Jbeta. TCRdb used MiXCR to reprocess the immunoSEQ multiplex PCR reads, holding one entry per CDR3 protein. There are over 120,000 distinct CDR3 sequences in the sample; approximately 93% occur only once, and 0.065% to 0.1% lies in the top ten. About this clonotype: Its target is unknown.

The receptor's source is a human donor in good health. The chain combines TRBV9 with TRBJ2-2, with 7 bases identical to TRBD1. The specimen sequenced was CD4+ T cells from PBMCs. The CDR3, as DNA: TGTGCCAGCAGCGTAGAACAGGGGCCATTCACCGGGGAGCTGTTTTTT. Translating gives CASSVEQGPFTGELFF.